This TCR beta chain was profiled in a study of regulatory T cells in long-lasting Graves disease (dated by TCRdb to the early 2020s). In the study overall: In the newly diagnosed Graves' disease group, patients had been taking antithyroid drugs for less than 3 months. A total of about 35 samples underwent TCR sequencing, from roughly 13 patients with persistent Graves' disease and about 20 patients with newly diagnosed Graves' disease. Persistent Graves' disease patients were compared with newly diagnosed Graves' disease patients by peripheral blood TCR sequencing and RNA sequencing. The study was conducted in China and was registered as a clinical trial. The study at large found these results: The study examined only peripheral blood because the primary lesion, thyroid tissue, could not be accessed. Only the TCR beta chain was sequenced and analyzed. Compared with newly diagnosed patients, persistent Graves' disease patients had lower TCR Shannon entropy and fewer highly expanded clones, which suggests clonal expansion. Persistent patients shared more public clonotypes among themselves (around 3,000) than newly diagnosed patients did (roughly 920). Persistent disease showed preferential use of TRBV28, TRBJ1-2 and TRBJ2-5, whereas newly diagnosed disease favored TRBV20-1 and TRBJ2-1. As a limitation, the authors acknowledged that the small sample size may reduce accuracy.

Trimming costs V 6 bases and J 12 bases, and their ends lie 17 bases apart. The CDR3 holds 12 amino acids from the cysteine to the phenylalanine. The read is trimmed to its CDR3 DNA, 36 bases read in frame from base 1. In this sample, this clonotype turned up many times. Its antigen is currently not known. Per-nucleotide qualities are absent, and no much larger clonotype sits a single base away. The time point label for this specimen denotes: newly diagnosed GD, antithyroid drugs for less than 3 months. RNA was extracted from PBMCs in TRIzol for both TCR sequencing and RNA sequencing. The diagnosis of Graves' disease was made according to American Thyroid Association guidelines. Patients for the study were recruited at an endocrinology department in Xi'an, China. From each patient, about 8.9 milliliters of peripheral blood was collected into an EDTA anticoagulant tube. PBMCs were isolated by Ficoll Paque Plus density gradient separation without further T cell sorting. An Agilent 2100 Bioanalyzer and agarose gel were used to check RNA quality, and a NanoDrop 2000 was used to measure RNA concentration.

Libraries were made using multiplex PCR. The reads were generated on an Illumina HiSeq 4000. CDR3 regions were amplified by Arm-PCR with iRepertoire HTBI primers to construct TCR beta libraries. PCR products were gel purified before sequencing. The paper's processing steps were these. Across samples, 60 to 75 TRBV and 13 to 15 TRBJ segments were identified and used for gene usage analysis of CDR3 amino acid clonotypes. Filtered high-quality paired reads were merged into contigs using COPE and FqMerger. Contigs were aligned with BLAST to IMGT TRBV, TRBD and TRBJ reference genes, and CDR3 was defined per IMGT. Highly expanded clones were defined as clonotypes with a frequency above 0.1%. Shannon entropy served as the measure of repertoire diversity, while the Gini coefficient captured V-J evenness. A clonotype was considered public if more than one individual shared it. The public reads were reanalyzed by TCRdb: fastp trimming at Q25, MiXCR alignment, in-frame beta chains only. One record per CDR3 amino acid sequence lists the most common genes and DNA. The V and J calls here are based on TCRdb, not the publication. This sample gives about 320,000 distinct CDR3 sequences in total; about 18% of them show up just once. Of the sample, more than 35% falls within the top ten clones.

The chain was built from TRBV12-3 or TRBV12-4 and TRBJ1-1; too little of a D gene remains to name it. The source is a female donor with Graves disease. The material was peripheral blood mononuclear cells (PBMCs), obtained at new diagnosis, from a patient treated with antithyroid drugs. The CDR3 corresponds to CASRLRSPVTFF. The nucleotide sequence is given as TGTGCCAGCAGGCTAAGGTCTCCGGTGACTTTCTTT.